A single sample is the source of the 18 T cell receptor beta chains below, sequenced in a study of OX40 agonist ivuxolimab in advanced cancers. The table came from immunoSEQ multiplex PCR; TCRdb's copy has only in-frame clones and leaves some out. The sample has tens of thousands of clones, 70% to 90% seen once. The source was CD4+ or CD8+ T cells sorted from blood, collected in a trial of the OX40 agonist ivuxolimab. These receptors were taken from an adult with an advanced solid tumor such as melanoma, head and neck, liver or kidney cancer.

This clone occurred once. The chain links TRBV7-6 to TRBJ2-7; possible D gene TRBD1, 6 bases. Trimming took 4 bases from V and 8 from J, leaving 12 bases between them. Germline values: CDR1 SGHVS, CDR2 FNYEAQ. The CDR3 runs 12 residues. CDR3 DNA: TGTGCCAGCAGCTGGAACAGGGATCAGCAGTACTTC. Amino acid sequence: CASSWNRDQQYF.

The chain carries TRBV11-3 and TRBJ2-3, with TRBD2 identical over 7 bases. The CDR3 is made up of 16 amino acids. J was trimmed by 3 bases and V by 4 bases; bases with no gene match: 10. Germline-derived CDR1 and CDR2 are SGHNT and YENEEA. Written as DNA, the CDR3 is TGTGCCAGCAGCTCGGGATCCGCGCGGGGGACAGATACGCAGTATTTT. Residues: CASSSGSARGTDTQYF.

The V call is TRBV7-2, the J call TRBJ2-5, with 16 positions matching TRBD2. Looked up from germline, CDR1 is SGHTA and CDR2 is FQGNSA. The CDR3 length is 21 residues. The V and J ends lost 0 bases and 5 bases, in that order; junction bases with no gene match: 15. The CDR3 protein is CASSLAPALGLAGGRRETQYF. The DNA for the CDR3 is TGTGCCAGCAGCTTAGCGCCTGCGTTGGGACTAGCGGGGGGGCGGAGGGAGACCCAGTACTTC.

The chain uses TRBV4-2 and TRBJ2-5; 7 nucleotides align to TRBD2. The germline gives CDR1 LGHNA, CDR2 YNFKEQ. The ends lost 1 base at V and 1 base at J; junction bases unmatched: 0. CDR3 length: 14 residues. CDR3 sequence (DNA): TGTGCCAGCAGCCAAGGGGGGGGCCAAGAGACCCAGTACTTC. Protein sequence: CASSQGGGQETQYF.

This chain joins TRBV4-1 and TRBJ2-3; D is undetermined. V was trimmed by 3 bases and J by 2 bases, leaving 9 bases between them. Germline CDR1 is MGHRA and CDR2 is YSYEKL. The length of the CDR3 is 14 residues. The CDR3 DNA reads TGCGCCAGCAGCCATAGGCAGATCACAGATACGCAGTATTTT. Translated: CASSHRQITDTQYF.

The chain carries TRBV4-3 and TRBJ2-1, with 15 positions matching TRBD2. This CDR3 spans 18 amino acids. V lost 4 bases to trimming and J lost 4 bases; unmatched junction nucleotides: 8. Per germline, CDR1 LGHNA and CDR2 YSLEER. Here the CDR3 DNA reads TGCGCCAGCAGCCCCAGGACTAGCGGGGGGGCGGCGTACAATGAGCAGTTCTTC. It translates to CASSPRTSGGAAYNEQFF.

The chain has TRBV29-1 and TRBJ2-3; D perhaps matches TRBD2 (5 bases). This CDR3 has 17 amino acids. Looked up from germline, CDR1 is SQVTM and CDR2 is ANQGSEA. Trimming stripped 5 bases from V and 3 bases from J, with 24 bases between. The CDR3 coding sequence is TGCAGCGTTCCCCCGGGGATTGCAGGCTCGAGGACAGATACGCAGTATTTT. Protein product: CSVPPGIAGSRTDTQYF.

The chain recombines TRBV19 with TRBJ2-7, with D unclear. Germline V gene lookup returns CDR1 LNHDA and CDR2 SQIVND (reference sequence). Trimming took off 4 bases at V and 3 bases at J, with 13 bases between the two ends. This CDR3 spans 14 amino acids. The CDR3 sequence: CASSSWIDSYEQYF. CDR3 sequence (DNA): TGTGCCAGTAGTAGTTGGATAGATAGCTACGAGCAGTACTTC.

This clone was recorded only once. The gene calls are TRBV7-9 and TRBJ1-5; the D is unclear. Germline CDR1 reads SEHNR; CDR2 reads FQNEAQ (reference sequence). The V end lost 0 bases, the J end lost 3 bases, and 6 bases lay between the germline ends. The CDR3 is 14 residues long. CDR3 sequence reads: CASSLAGPNQPQHF. The DNA of the CDR3 is TGTGCCAGCAGCTTAGCAGGCCCCAATCAGCCCCAGCATTTT. The complete variable domain, with remaining parts taken from reference TRBV7-9 and TRBJ1-5, reads DTGVSQNPRHKITKRGQNVTFRCDPISEHNRLYWYRQTLGQGPEFLTYFQNEAQLEKSRLLSDRFSAERPKGSFSTLEIQRTEQGDSAMYLCASSLAGPNQPQHFGDGTRLSIL.

The rearrangement joins TRBV5-5 to TRBJ2-1, with TRBD2 matching 9 bases. J gave up 4 bases and V 1 base, and 6 bases lay outside the gene matches. Germline V CDR1 and CDR2: SGHKS, YYEKEE (reference sequence). The CDR3 runs 16 residues. The CDR3 is CASSLFRLAVYNEQFF. In DNA form, the CDR3 reads TGTGCCAGCAGCTTGTTCCGACTAGCGGTTTACAATGAGCAGTTCTTC.

This rearrangement joins TRBV29-1 to TRBJ1-2; 7 bases line up with TRBD1. J was trimmed by 4 bases and V by 4 bases; bases with no gene match: 3. This CDR3 is built from 12 residues. CDR1 and CDR2 (germline): SQVTM, ANQGSEA. The CDR3 protein is CSVGGGGYGYTF. The CDR3 DNA sequence: TGCAGCGTTGGAGGGGGCGGCTATGGCTACACCTTC.

The rearrangement joins TRBV6-5 to TRBJ2-5; perhaps TRBD2 as D (6 bases). CDR1 is MNHEY, CDR2 SVGAGI, per germline. The CDR3 loop spans 14 amino acids. Trimming removed 2 bases at V and 1 base at J, with 8 bases between. The CDR3 DNA reads TGTGCCAGCAGTTACGGACTATCCCAAGAGACCCAGTACTTC. Encoded protein: CASSYGLSQETQYF.

The V call is TRBV30, the J call TRBJ2-3; the D call may be TRBD1 or TRBD2 (5 bases each). Looked up from germline, CDR1 is GTSNPN and CDR2 is SVGIG (reference sequence). Trimming took 5 bases from V and 10 from J, leaving 19 bases between them. The CDR3 totals 13 residues. This CDR3 reads CAWVFSGAVAQYF. The DNA for the CDR3 is TGTGCCTGGGTGTTTTCCGGGGCCGTTGCGCAGTATTTT.

V usage is TRBV9 and J usage is TRBJ2-2; D gene unclear. V lost 4 bases, J lost 0 bases, and 7 bases lay in between. The germline gives CDR1 SGDLS, CDR2 YYNGEE. The length of the CDR3 is 14 residues. The CDR3 sequence is CASSLAPNTGELFF. In nucleotides, the CDR3 is TGTGCCAGCAGCCTCGCCCCGAACACCGGGGAGCTGTTTTTT.

This chain joins TRBV6-1 and TRBJ1-1; a possible D gene is TRBD1 (5 bases). The germline V gene has CDR1 MNHNS and CDR2 SASEGT. There are 13 residues in the CDR3. V was pared by 5 bases and J by 3 bases, with 10 bases between. The CDR3 loop is CASSPGLYTEAFF. For the CDR3, the DNA is TGTGCCAGCAGTCCAGGGTTGTACACTGAAGCTTTCTTT.

The chain carries TRBV5-5 and TRBJ2-3; 7 nucleotides agree with TRBD2. Germline CDR1 is SGHKS and CDR2 is YYEKEE (reference sequence). V lost 5 bases to trimming and J lost 2 bases; unmatched junction nucleotides: 5. The CDR3 contains 14 residues. The CDR3 loop is CASRRDYHTDTQYF. The CDR3 nucleotides read TGTGCCAGCAGGCGGGACTACCACACAGATACGCAGTATTTT.

The gene calls are TRBV19 and TRBJ2-3; D remains ambiguous. CDR3 size: 15 residues. Germline V gene sequence: CDR1 LNHDA, CDR2 SQIVND (reference sequence). With 2 bases removed from V and 4 bases from J, the gap between germline ends came to 13 bases. CDR3 nucleotide sequence: TGTGCCAGTAGTATACTGGTCAGTGTCCCAGATACGCAGTATTTT. It specifies CASSILVSVPDTQYF.

The chain couples TRBV18 to TRBJ2-5; 8 nucleotides line up with TRBD1. The closer fit of TRBJ2-7 to the DNA end suggests the J call may be wrong. The CDR3 runs to 14 residues. Germline V gives CDR1 KGHSH, CDR2 LQKENI. CDR3 sequence: CASSPFDRGYEQYF. The CDR3 bases are TGTGCCAGCTCACCATTCGACAGGGGCTACGAGCAGTACTTC.